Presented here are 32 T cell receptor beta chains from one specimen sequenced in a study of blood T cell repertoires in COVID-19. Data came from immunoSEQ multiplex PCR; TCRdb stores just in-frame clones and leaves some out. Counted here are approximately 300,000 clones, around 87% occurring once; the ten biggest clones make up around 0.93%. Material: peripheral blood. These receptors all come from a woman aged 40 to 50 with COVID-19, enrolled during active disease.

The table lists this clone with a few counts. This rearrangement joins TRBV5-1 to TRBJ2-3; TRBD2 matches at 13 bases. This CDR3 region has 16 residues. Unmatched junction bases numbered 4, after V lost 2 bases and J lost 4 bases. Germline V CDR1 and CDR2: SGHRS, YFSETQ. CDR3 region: CASSLGLAGVADTQYF. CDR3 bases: TGCGCCAGCAGCTTAGGACTAGCGGGAGTAGCAGATACGCAGTATTTT.

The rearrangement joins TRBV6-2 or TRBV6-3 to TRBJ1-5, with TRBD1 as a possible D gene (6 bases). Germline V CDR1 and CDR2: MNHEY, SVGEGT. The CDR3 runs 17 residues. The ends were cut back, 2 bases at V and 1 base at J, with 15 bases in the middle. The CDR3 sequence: CASSYPGQGMSNQPQHF. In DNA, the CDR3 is TGTGCCAGCAGTTACCCGGGGCAGGGGATGAGCAATCAGCCCCAGCATTTT.

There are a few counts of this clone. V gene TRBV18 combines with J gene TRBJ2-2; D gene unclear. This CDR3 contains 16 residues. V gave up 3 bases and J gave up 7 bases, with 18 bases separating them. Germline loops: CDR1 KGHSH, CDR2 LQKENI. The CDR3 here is CASSPFEAAYGGELFF. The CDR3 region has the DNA TGTGCCAGCTCACCGTTCGAGGCAGCCTACGGCGGGGAGCTGTTTTTT.

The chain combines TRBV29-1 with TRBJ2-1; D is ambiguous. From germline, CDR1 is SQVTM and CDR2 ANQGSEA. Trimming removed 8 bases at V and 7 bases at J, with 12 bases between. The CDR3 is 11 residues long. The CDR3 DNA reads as TGCAGCCCCGTAGAGGCGAATGAGCAGTTCTTC. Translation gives CSPVEANEQFF.

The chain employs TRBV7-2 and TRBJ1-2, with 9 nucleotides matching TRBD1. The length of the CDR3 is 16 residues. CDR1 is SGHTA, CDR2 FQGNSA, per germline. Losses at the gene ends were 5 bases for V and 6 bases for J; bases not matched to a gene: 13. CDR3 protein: CASSQVPGQGSNGYTF. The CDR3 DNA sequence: TGTGCCAGCAGCCAAGTCCCGGGACAGGGCTCAAATGGCTACACCTTC.

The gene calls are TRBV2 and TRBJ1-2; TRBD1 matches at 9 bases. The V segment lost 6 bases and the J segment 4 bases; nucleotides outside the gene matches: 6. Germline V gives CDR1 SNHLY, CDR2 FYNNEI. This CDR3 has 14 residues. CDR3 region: CASSKQGAGYGYTF. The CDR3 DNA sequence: TGTGCCAGCAGCAAACAGGGGGCAGGCTATGGCTACACCTTC.

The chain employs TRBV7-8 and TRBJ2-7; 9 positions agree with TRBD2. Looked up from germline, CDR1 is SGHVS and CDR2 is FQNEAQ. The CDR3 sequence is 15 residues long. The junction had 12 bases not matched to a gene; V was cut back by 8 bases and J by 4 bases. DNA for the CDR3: TGTGCCAGCCAAGCCAATCTAGCGGGAAGATACGAGCAGTACTTC. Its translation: CASQANLAGRYEQYF.

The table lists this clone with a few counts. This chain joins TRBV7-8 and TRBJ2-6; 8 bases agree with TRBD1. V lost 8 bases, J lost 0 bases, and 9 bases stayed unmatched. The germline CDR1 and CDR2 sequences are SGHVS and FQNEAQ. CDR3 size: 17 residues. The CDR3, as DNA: TGTGCCAGCGGACCGGGACAGGAGTACTCTGGGGCCAACGTCCTGACTTTC. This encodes CASGPGQEYSGANVLTF.

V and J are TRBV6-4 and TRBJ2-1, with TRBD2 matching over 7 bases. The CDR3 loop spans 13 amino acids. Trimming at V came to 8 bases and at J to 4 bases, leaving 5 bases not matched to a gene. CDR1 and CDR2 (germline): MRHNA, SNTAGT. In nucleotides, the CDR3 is TGTGCCAGCCGTCGGGACTATTACAATGAGCAGTTCTTC. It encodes CASRRDYYNEQFF.

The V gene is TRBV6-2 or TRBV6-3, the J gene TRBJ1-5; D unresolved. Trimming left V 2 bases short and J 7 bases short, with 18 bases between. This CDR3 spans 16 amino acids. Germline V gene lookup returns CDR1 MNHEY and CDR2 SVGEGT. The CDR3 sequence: CASSYEPGALNQPQHF. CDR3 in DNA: TGTGCCAGCAGTTACGAACCGGGTGCCCTCAACCAGCCCCAGCATTTT.

CDR3 residues: CASSKGFEGYTF. CDR3 bases: TGTGCCAGCAGTAAGGGGTTTGAGGGCTACACCTTC. The chain couples TRBV28 to TRBJ1-2; D is possibly TRBD1 (5 bases). CDR3 length equals 12 residues. Germline-derived CDR1 and CDR2 are MDHEN and SYDVKM. Trimming pared 5 bases from V and 8 bases from J, leaving 12 bases between.

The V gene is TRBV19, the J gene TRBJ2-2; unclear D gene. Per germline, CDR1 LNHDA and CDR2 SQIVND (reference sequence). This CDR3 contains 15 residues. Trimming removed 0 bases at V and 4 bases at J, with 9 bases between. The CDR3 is CASSIEQIFTGELFF. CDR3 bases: TGTGCCAGTAGTATAGAACAGATATTCACCGGGGAGCTGTTTTTT.

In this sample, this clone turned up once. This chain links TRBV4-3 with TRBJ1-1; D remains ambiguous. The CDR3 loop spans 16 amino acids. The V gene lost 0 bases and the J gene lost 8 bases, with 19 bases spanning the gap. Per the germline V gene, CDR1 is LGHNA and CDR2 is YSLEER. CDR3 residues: CASSQDARTMPLEAFF. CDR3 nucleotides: TGCGCCAGCAGCCAAGATGCGAGGACTATGCCCTTAGAAGCTTTCTTT.

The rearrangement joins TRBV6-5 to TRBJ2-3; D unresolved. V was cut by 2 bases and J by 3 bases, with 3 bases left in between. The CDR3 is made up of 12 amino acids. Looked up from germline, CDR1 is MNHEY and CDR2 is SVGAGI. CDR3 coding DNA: TGTGCCAGCAGTTACCGGACAGATACGCAGTATTTT. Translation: CASSYRTDTQYF.

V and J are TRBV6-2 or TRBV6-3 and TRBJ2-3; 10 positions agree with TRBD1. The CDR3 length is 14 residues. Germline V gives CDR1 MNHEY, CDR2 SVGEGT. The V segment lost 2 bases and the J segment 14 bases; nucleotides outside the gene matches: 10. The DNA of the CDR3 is TGTGCCAGCAGTTACCCCGAGGGGGACAGGGGACGGTATTTT. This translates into CASSYPEGDRGRYF.

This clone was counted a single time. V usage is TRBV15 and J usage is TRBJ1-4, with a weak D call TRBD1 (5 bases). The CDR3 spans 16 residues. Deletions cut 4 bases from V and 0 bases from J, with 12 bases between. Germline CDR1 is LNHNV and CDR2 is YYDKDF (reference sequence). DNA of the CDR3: TGTGCCACCAGCATCCCCGACAGACCAACTAATGAAAAACTGTTTTTT. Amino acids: CATSIPDRPTNEKLFF. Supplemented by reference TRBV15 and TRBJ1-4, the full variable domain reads DAMVIQNPRYQVTQFGKPVTLSCSQTLNHNVMYWYQQKSSQAPKLLFHYYDKDFNNEADTPDNFQSRRPNTSFCFLDIRSPGLGDTAMYLCATSIPDRPTNEKLFFGSGTQLSVL.

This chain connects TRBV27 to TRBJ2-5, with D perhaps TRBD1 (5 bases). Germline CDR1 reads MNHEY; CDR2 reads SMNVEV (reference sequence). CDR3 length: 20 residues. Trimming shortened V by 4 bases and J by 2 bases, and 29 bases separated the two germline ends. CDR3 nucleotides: TGTGCCAGCAGTTCAAATCCTCAACCCCAGGGCCACCCCCCTCAAGAGACCCAGTACTTC. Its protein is CASSSNPQPQGHPPQETQYF.

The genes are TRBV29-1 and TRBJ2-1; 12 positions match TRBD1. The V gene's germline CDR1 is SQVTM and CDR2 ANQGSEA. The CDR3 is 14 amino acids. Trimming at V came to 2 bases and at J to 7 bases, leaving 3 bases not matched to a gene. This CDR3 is CSVERDRGLNEQFF. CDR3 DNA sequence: TGCAGCGTTGAAAGGGACAGGGGGCTTAATGAGCAGTTCTTC.

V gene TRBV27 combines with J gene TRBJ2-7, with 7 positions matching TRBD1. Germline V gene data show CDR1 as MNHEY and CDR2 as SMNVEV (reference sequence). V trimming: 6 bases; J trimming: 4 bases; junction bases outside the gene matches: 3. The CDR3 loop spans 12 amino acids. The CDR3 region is CASSGQAYEQYF. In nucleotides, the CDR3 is TGTGCCAGCAGCGGACAGGCTTACGAGCAGTACTTC.

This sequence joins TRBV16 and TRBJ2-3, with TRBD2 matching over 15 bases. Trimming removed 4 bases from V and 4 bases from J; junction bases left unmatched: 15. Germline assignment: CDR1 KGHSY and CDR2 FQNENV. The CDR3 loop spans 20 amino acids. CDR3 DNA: TGTGCCAGCAGCCTACCCGGACTAGCGGGGGGGCCTGGCCCCTCAGATACGCAGTATTTT. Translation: CASSLPGLAGGPGPSDTQYF.

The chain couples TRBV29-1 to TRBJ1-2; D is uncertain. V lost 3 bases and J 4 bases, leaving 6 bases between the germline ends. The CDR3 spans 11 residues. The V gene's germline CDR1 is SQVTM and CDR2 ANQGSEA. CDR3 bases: TGCAGCGTTGAGGGAGGCTATGGCTACACCTTC. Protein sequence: CSVEGGYGYTF.

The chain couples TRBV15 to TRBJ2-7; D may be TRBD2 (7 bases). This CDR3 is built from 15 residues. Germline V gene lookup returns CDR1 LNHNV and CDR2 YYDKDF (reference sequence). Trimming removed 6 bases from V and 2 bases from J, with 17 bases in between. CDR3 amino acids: CATRVGGAGTYEQYF. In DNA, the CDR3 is TGTGCCACCAGGGTAGGGGGGGCAGGTACCTACGAGCAGTACTTC.

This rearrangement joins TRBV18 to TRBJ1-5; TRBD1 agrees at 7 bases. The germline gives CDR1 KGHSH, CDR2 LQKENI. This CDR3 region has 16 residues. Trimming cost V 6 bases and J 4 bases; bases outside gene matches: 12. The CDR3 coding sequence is TGTGCCAGCTCGCAAAGCCCAGGGGGGATTAATCAGCCCCAGCATTTT. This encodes CASSQSPGGINQPQHF.

CDR3 sequence: CASSSFNQPQHF. In DNA, the CDR3 is TGTGCCAGCAGCTCCTTCAATCAGCCCCAGCATTTT. The rearrangement uses TRBV7-2 and TRBJ1-5; the D is unclear. This CDR3 has 12 amino acids. Germline V CDR1 and CDR2: SGHTA, FQGNSA. V was trimmed by 4 bases and J by 3 bases, leaving 4 bases between them.

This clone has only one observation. This chain's CDR3 is CASTPNRRVNEQYF. The CDR3 DNA is TGTGCCAGCACACCCAACAGGAGAGTAAACGAGCAGTACTTC. V and J are TRBV5-4 and TRBJ2-7, with D maybe TRBD1 (5 bases). Germline CDR1 and CDR2: SGHNT and YYREEE (reference sequence). V shed 6 bases and J shed 5 bases, with 18 bases lying between them. The CDR3 sequence is 14 residues long.

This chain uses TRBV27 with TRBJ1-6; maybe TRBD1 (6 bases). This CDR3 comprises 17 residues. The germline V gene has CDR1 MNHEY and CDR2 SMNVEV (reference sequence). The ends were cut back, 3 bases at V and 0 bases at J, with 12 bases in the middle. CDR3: CASSFYQGSSYNSPLHF. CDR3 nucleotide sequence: TGTGCCAGCAGTTTCTATCAGGGGAGCTCCTATAATTCACCCCTCCACTTT.

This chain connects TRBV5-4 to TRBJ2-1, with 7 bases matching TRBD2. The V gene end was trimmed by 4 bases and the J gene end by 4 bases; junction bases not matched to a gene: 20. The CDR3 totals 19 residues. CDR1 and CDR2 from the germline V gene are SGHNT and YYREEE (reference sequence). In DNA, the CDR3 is TGTGCCAGCAGCCCAGGTGGGAGGGCCCGGGGCCCCTATTACAATGAGCAGTTCTTC. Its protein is CASSPGGRARGPYYNEQFF.

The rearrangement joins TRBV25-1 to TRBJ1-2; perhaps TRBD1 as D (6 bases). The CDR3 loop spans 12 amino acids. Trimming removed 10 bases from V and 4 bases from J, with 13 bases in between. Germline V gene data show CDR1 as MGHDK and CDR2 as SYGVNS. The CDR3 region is CAIHRAGYGYTF. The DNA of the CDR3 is TGTGCCATCCACAGGGCTGGCTATGGCTACACCTTC.

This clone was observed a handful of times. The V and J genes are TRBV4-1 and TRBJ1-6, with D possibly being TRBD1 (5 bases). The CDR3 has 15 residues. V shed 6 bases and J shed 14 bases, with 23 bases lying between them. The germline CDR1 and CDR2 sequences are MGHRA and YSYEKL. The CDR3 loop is CASRTLEAGGGTLHF. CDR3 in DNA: TGCGCCAGCAGGACCTTAGAGGCAGGCGGGGGGACCCTCCACTTT.

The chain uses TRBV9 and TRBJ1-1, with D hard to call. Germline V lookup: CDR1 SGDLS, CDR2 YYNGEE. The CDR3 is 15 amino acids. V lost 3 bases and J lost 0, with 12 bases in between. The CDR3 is CASSGGVRMNTEAFF. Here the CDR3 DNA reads TGTGCCAGCAGCGGGGGAGTCCGCATGAACACTGAAGCTTTCTTT.

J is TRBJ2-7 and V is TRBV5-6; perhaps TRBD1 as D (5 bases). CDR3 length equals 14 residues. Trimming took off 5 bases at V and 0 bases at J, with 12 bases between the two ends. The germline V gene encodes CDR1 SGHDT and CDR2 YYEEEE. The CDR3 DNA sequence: TGTGCCAGCAGTTTTCAGGGAAACTCCTACGAGCAGTACTTC. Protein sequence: CASSFQGNSYEQYF.

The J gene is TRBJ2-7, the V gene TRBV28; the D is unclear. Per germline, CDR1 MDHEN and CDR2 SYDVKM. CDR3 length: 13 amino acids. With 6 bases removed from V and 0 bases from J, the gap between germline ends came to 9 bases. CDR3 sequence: CASRKTTSYEQYF. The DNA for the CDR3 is TGTGCCAGCAGGAAGACAACCTCCTACGAGCAGTACTTC.